Shown below are 30 T cell receptor beta chains from a single sample sequenced in a study of shared clonotypes between healthy human individuals. Profiling relied on immunoSEQ multiplex PCR, and the TCRdb table lists in-frame clones only, not all of them. The sample holds 2 million or so clones, over 85% seen once. Sequencing was done on a sample of naive CD4+ T cells sorted from blood. Subset specified: CD45RA+ positively selected. Receptors were obtained from a man aged 18 to 35 in good health.

This clone is a singleton in its sample. The chain has TRBV18 and TRBJ2-1; TRBD1 agrees at 11 bases. Trimming removed 4 bases from V and 5 bases from J; junction bases left unmatched: 7. CDR1 KGHSH and CDR2 LQKENI come from the germline V gene. CDR3 length equals 16 residues. CDR3 nucleotide sequence: TGTGCCAGCTCACAAGCTGGACAGGGGGCCGACAATGAGCAGTTCTTC. Protein sequence: CASSQAGQGADNEQFF.

V and J are TRBV7-2 and TRBJ2-7, with TRBD2 identical over 11 bases. Germline values: CDR1 SGHTA, CDR2 FQGNSA. Trimming cost V 0 bases and J 7 bases; bases outside gene matches: 8. The CDR3 extends over 16 amino acids. The CDR3 loop reads CASSLAGTSGVWEQYF. CDR3 bases: TGTGCCAGCAGCTTAGCGGGGACTAGCGGCGTCTGGGAGCAGTACTTC.

J is TRBJ1-4 and V is TRBV18, with D uncertain. V was clipped by 3 bases and J by 4 bases, with 12 bases between them. Germline assignment: CDR1 KGHSH and CDR2 LQKENI. The CDR3 consists of 15 residues. The CDR3 loop reads CASSPLGQDNEKLFF. In nucleotides, the CDR3 is TGTGCCAGCTCACCTCTTGGTCAGGATAATGAAAAACTGTTTTTT.

For the CDR3, the DNA is TGCGCCAGCAGCTTTCTCCAGTCTCAGCAGTTCTTC. The encoded protein is CASSFLQSQQFF. The chain couples TRBV5-1 to TRBJ2-1; D ambiguous. The germline V and J ends were trimmed by 2 bases and 11 bases, with 11 bases remaining between them. Germline V lookup: CDR1 SGHRS, CDR2 YFSETQ. The CDR3 sequence is 12 residues long.

V is TRBV6-5 and J is TRBJ1-6, with D tentatively TRBD1 (6 bases). This CDR3 has 13 residues. The ends were cut back, 8 bases at V and 7 bases at J, with 12 bases in the middle. Germline CDR1 reads MNHEY; CDR2 reads SVGAGI. The CDR3 nucleotides are TGTGCCAGCTGGACGGGACACAATTCACCCCTCCACTTT. Amino acids: CASWTGHNSPLHF.

Comment on this clone: This sample includes further DNA sequences coding for the same CDR3. The CDR3 sequence is CASSYGGGTEAFF. CDR3 sequence (DNA): TGTGCCAGCAGTTACGGAGGGGGTACTGAAGCTTTCTTT. V usage is TRBV6-5 and J usage is TRBJ1-1, with D perhaps TRBD1 (6 bases). The V and J ends lost 2 bases and 5 bases respectively, with 9 bases between them. CDR3 length: 13 residues. Looked up from germline, CDR1 is MNHEY and CDR2 is SVGAGI.

The chain is built from TRBV5-3 and TRBJ2-1, with 11 bases fitting TRBD2. TRBV5-3 is reported as an ORF; its role is uncertain. This CDR3 region has 16 residues. V was pared by 7 bases and J by 6 bases, with 12 bases of the junction left unmatched. CDR3 sequence: CARVPSLAGGGNEQFF. CDR3 nucleotide sequence: TGTGCCAGAGTCCCCTCCCTAGCGGGAGGTGGCAATGAGCAGTTCTTC.

The rearrangement links TRBV12-2 to TRBJ2-7; the table's D call of TRBD1 was not tested on the DNA. TRBV12-2 is assigned pseudogene status. The CDR3 sequence is 14 residues long. In DNA form, the CDR3 reads TGTGCAAGTCGCTTAGTGGGACAGGGGGGCGAGCAGTACTTC. This translates into CASRLVGQGGEQYF.

V and J are TRBV6-5 and TRBJ1-1; the match to TRBD1 covers 10 bases. Germline V lookup: CDR1 MNHEY, CDR2 SVGAGI. The CDR3 loop spans 14 amino acids. The trim removed 6 bases at V and 6 bases at J, leaving 7 bases unmatched. This CDR3 reads CASRLTGGRAEAFF. For the CDR3, the DNA is TGTGCCAGCAGATTGACAGGGGGCAGGGCTGAAGCTTTCTTT.

The J gene is TRBJ1-5, the V gene TRBV2; 7 bases align to TRBD1. The ends lost 5 bases at V and 1 base at J; junction bases unmatched: 5. Germline CDR1 reads SNHLY; CDR2 reads FYNNEI. This CDR3 spans 15 amino acids. The CDR3: CASSFDRASNQPQHF. The DNA for the CDR3 is TGTGCCAGCAGTTTTGACAGGGCGAGCAATCAGCCCCAGCATTTT.

This clone was counted once. This chain connects TRBV21-1 to TRBJ2-7; whether TRBD1, the table's D call, matches the DNA was not checked. TRBV21-1 is shown as a pseudogene. The CDR3 consists of 13 residues. CDR3 DNA sequence: TGTGCCAGCCCGAACAGGGGTGACGACGAGCAGTACTTC. Translating gives CASPNRGDDEQYF.

The CDR3 region has the DNA TGTGCCAGCAGTCAATCGGGCAGGTCATGGGAGCAGTACTTC. Its translation is CASSQSGRSWEQYF. V and J are TRBV27 and TRBJ2-7; D is undetermined. The V end lost 5 bases, the J end lost 7 bases, and 18 bases lay between the germline ends. The CDR3 sequence is 14 residues long. Germline assignment: CDR1 MNHEY and CDR2 SMNVEV (reference sequence).

The V and J genes are TRBV7-9 and TRBJ2-7, with TRBD2 matching 7 bases. CDR1 is SEHNR, CDR2 FQNEAQ, per germline (reference sequence). The CDR3 extends over 17 amino acids. With 4 bases clipped from V and 5 bases from J, the junction kept 17 bases outside the gene matches. CDR3 bases: TGTGCCAGCAGCTGGGGGAGGGATGGTGATACGTTTGACGAGCAGTACTTC. Its translation is CASSWGRDGDTFDEQYF.

V usage is TRBV19 and J usage is TRBJ1-5, with TRBD1 identical over 9 bases. This CDR3 has 17 amino acids. Germline CDR1 and CDR2: LNHDA and SQIVND (reference sequence). V gave up 5 bases and J gave up 1 base; unmatched junction bases: 9. CDR3 coding DNA: TGTGCCAGTAGTCCTTCTTTGACAGGGGGGAGCAATCAGCCCCAGCATTTT. It specifies CASSPSLTGGSNQPQHF.

The rearrangement uses TRBV19 and TRBJ1-2; 12 positions match TRBD1. This CDR3 is built from 14 residues. Germline V gene data show CDR1 as LNHDA and CDR2 as SQIVND (reference sequence). The trim removed 6 bases at V and 4 bases at J, leaving 3 bases unmatched. Here the CDR3 DNA reads TGTGCCAGTAGGGGGACAGGGGGCGCCTATGGCTACACCTTC. Amino acid sequence: CASRGTGGAYGYTF. The variable domain in full, completed from reference TRBV19 and TRBJ1-2, reads DGGITQSPKYLFRKEGQNVTLSCEQNLNHDAMYWYRQDPGQGLRLIYYSQIVNDFQKGDIAEGYSVSREKKESFPLTVTSAQKNPTAFYLCASRGTGGAYGYTFGSGTRLTVV.

The V call is TRBV5-1, the J call TRBJ2-1; weak D call: TRBD1 (7 bases). Germline assignment: CDR1 SGHRS and CDR2 YFSETQ. The CDR3 is made up of 16 amino acids. The V end lost 4 bases, the J end lost 9 bases, and 23 bases lay between the germline ends. The CDR3: CASSLVVGGTEGEQFF. In DNA form, the CDR3 reads TGCGCCAGCAGCCTGGTAGTAGGGGGCACGGAGGGTGAGCAGTTCTTC.

In the case of this clone: Other DNA sequences in this sample translate to the same CDR3. This chain uses TRBV7-9 with TRBJ1-2, with a weak D call TRBD1 (6 bases). Germline V gene lookup returns CDR1 SEHNR and CDR2 FQNEAQ (reference sequence). The germline V and J ends were trimmed by 1 base and 5 bases, with 14 bases remaining between them. The CDR3 extends over 15 amino acids. CDR3 nucleotide sequence: TGTGCCAGCAGCTTAGAAGGGGGGCCTGGGTATGGCTACACCTTC. Amino acid sequence: CASSLEGGPGYGYTF.

V gene TRBV28 combines with J gene TRBJ2-7; either TRBD1 or TRBD2 may supply D (5 bases each). V dropped 4 bases and J dropped 4 bases, with 17 bases sitting between them. The CDR3 runs 15 residues. The germline V gene encodes CDR1 MDHEN and CDR2 SYDVKM. The CDR3 DNA sequence: TGTGCCAGCAGTTCCCCAGGAGTGAGGGGTTACGAGCAGTACTTC. It yields the protein CASSSPGVRGYEQYF. Supplemented by reference TRBV28 and TRBJ2-7, the full variable domain reads DVKVTQSSRYLVKRTGEKVFLECVQDMDHENMFWYRQDPGLGLRLIYFSYDVKMKEKGDIPEGYSVSREKKERFSLILESASTNQTSMYLCASSSPGVRGYEQYFGPGTRLTVT.

This chain joins TRBV28 and TRBJ2-7; the match to TRBD1 covers 9 bases. Germline V gene sequence: CDR1 MDHEN, CDR2 SYDVKM. The CDR3 covers 15 residues. V was clipped by 3 bases and J by 3 bases; unmatched bases: 6. DNA of the CDR3: TGTGCCAGCAGTTTTGCCGGGACAGGGAGCTACGAGCAGTACTTC. This codes for CASSFAGTGSYEQYF.

V and J are TRBV1 and TRBJ2-4; TRBD1 reflects the table's D call only, with no check against the DNA. TRBV1 is marked as a pseudogene. CDR3 length equals 19 residues. This chain's CDR3 is CTISSRALGLPVVKNIQYF. CDR3 coding DNA: TGCACCATATCCTCCAGAGCTCTGGGGCTTCCGGTTGTCAAAAACATTCAGTACTTC.

This chain joins TRBV6-5 and TRBJ2-7; D is uncertain. Germline V gene sequence: CDR1 MNHEY, CDR2 SVGAGI. The length of the CDR3 is 12 residues. V was trimmed by 5 bases and J by 5 bases, leaving 10 bases between them. The CDR3 here is CASSNLGNEQYF. As DNA, the CDR3 is TGTGCCAGCAGTAATCTAGGGAACGAGCAGTACTTC.

The V call is TRBV11-2, the J call TRBJ2-7; the match to TRBD1 covers 8 bases. The CDR3 length is 12 residues. Germline CDR1 reads SGHAT; CDR2 reads FQNNGV. Trimming cost V 4 bases and J 5 bases; bases outside gene matches: 1. The CDR3 nucleotides read TGTGCCAGCAGCTCACAGGGGGACGAGCAGTACTTC. Protein sequence: CASSSQGDEQYF.

The chain couples TRBV7-2 to TRBJ2-3; TRBD1 aligns across 7 bases. The CDR3 is 15 residues long. The germline gives CDR1 SGHTA, CDR2 FQGNSA. Unmatched junction bases numbered 5, after V lost 5 bases and J lost 0 bases. CDR3 bases: TGTGCCAGCAGCCGTCAACAGGGGAGCACAGATACGCAGTATTTT. Amino acids: CASSRQQGSTDTQYF.

The gene calls are TRBV13 and TRBJ2-2, with TRBD1 matching over 8 bases. Unmatched junction bases numbered 8, after V lost 4 bases and J lost 4 bases. In germline, CDR1 is PRHDT, CDR2 FYEKMQ (reference sequence). This CDR3 has 16 residues. The CDR3 reads CASSYRQGSSTGELFF. DNA of the CDR3: TGTGCCAGCAGCTACCGACAGGGGTCGAGCACCGGGGAGCTGTTTTTT.

This clone was found once. The chain recombines TRBV6-6 with TRBJ2-7; TRBD1 matches 11 bases. The CDR3 is 16 amino acids. The junction had 11 bases not matched to a gene; V was cut back by 5 bases and J by 5 bases. CDR1 and CDR2 from the germline V gene are MNHNY and SVGAGI (reference sequence). Here the CDR3 reads CASSSYEDRGLDEQYF. The DNA for the CDR3 is TGTGCCAGCAGTAGCTATGAGGACAGGGGGCTCGACGAGCAGTACTTC.

The chain recombines TRBV2 with TRBJ2-2, with no clear D. This CDR3 is built from 13 residues. Germline V gene data show CDR1 as SNHLY and CDR2 as FYNNEI. V dropped 6 bases and J dropped 2 bases, with 7 bases sitting between them. CDR3 in amino acids: CASRASNTGELFF. CDR3 coding DNA: TGTGCCAGCAGAGCCAGTAACACCGGGGAGCTGTTTTTT.

This clone was counted many times. The chain couples TRBV9 to TRBJ2-2; D gene ambiguous. V lost 4 bases and J lost 4, with 8 bases in between. Looked up from germline, CDR1 is SGDLS and CDR2 is YYNGEE. The CDR3 totals 13 residues. For the CDR3, the DNA is TGTGCCAGCAGCCTCCAAGTCACCGGGGAGCTGTTTTTT. Encoded protein: CASSLQVTGELFF.

V and J are TRBV4-2 and TRBJ2-1; D is unclear. Germline lookup yields CDR1 LGHNA and CDR2 YNFKEQ. Trimming took off 0 bases at V and 2 bases at J, with 8 bases between the two ends. CDR3 length: 15 residues. This CDR3 is CASSQDPTTYNEQFF. CDR3 nucleotides: TGTGCCAGCAGCCAAGATCCGACAACCTACAATGAGCAGTTCTTC.

This clone appeared a single time. Additional DNA sequences in this sample encode the identical CDR3. This chain links TRBV6-6 with TRBJ2-7; 7 bases agree with TRBD2. The CDR3 contains 14 residues. Germline V gene data show CDR1 as MNHNY and CDR2 as SVGAGI (reference sequence). The trim removed 2 bases at V and 0 bases at J, leaving 1 base unmatched. This CDR3 reads CASSYGGVSYEQYF. The CDR3 DNA sequence: TGTGCCAGCAGTTACGGGGGGGTCTCCTACGAGCAGTACTTC.

The V gene is TRBV10-3, the J gene TRBJ2-1, with a weak D call TRBD2 (5 bases). This CDR3 is built from 14 residues. CDR1 and CDR2 from the germline V gene are ENHRY and SYGVKD. The V end was cut by 4 bases, the J end by 5 bases, with 12 bases between. CDR3 nucleotide sequence: TGTGCCATCAGTGCGTTCGGACTCAACAATGAGCAGTTCTTC. Translation gives CAISAFGLNNEQFF.